This TCR beta chain was sequenced for a study of shared clonotypes between healthy human individuals. Overall study results and limits: Across subsets, estimated richness was generally greater for naive than for memory populations.

Trimming left V 0 bases short and J 8 bases short, with 10 bases between. The CDR3 spans 13 residues. Germline V CDR1 and CDR2: SNHLY, FYNNEI. Naive CD8 cells were CD45RO-negative, positively selected for CCR7, excluding terminally differentiated effector memory CD45RA+ cells. Only in-frame clones appear in the TCRdb table, and some are missing; sequencing was by immunoSEQ multiplex PCR. The sample includes some 1,900,000 clones, approximately 94% of them seen just once. Of note for this clone: Its antigen is not identified.

The chain combines TRBV2 with TRBJ1-2; D uncertain. This clonotype originated in a man aged 18 to 29 in good health. Sequencing used naive CD8+ T cells sorted from blood. CDR3: CASSEAVDSGYTF. The CDR3 nucleotides are TGTGCCAGCAGTGAAGCAGTAGATAGCGGCTACACCTTC.